The 20 T cell receptor beta chains in this list originate from one sample, sequenced in a study of T cells in Graves' hyperthyroidism and ophthalmopathy. Using RNA transcripts as the source, TCR beta CDR3 regions were amplified. HTBI primers were used for first-round RT-PCR of the TCR CDR3. One entry per CDR3 protein results from TCRdb running MiXCR on the multiplex PCR reads. Found here are about 200,000 distinct CDR3 sequences, about 15% of them singletons; the top ten hold approximately 50%. Specimen: blood. Receptors were obtained from a man aged 45-65 years with Graves' hyperthyroidism.

There are many counts of this clonotype. The V and J genes are TRBV5-1 and TRBJ2-7; TRBD2 agrees at 8 bases. The V segment lost 5 bases and the J segment 3 bases; nucleotides outside the gene matches: 7. Germline-derived CDR1 and CDR2 are SGHRS and YFSETQ. This CDR3 has 14 amino acids. CDR3 region: CASRAAGGRYEQYF. The CDR3 DNA follows: TGCGCCAGCAGAGCGGCGGGAGGACGCTACGAGCAGTACTTC.

This clonotype was detected many times. The V and J genes are TRBV7-8 and TRBJ2-1, with 10 bases that match TRBD1. This CDR3 comprises 15 residues. The trim removed 5 bases at V and 2 bases at J, leaving 3 bases unmatched. Germline lookup yields CDR1 SGHVS and CDR2 FQNEAQ. The CDR3 protein is CASSPDRGAYNEQFF. The CDR3 coding sequence is TGTGCCAGCAGCCCGGACAGGGGGGCCTACAATGAGCAGTTCTTC.

In this sample, this clonotype turned up a few times. The V call is TRBV29-1, the J call TRBJ1-1; TRBD1 aligns across 9 bases. J was trimmed by 4 bases and V by 7 bases; bases with no gene match: 7. This CDR3 contains 13 residues. Germline CDR1 and CDR2: SQVTM and ANQGSEA. The CDR3 spells CSAMGQGGTEAFF. In nucleotides, the CDR3 is TGCAGCGCGATGGGACAGGGTGGCACTGAAGCTTTCTTT.

Ten or more counts support this clonotype. The V call is TRBV10-3, the J call TRBJ2-5; TRBD2 is a possible D gene (6 bases). The CDR3 extends over 15 amino acids. V lost 3 bases to trimming and J lost 5 bases, with 16 bases between them. Germline V gene sequence: CDR1 ENHRY, CDR2 SYGVKD. For the CDR3, the DNA is TGTGCCATCAGTGATCCCCTGGAGGGTTGGGAGACCCAGTACTTC. As protein: CAISDPLEGWETQYF.

This clonotype occurred many times. The V and J genes are TRBV20-1 and TRBJ1-5, with 9 nucleotides matching TRBD1. CDR3 length equals 13 residues. V trimming: 6 bases; J trimming: 7 bases; junction bases outside the gene matches: 7. Per germline, CDR1 DFQATT and CDR2 SNEGSKA (reference sequence). CDR3 sequence: CSADRGGGQPQHF. CDR3 bases: TGCAGTGCGGACAGGGGAGGAGGGCAGCCCCAGCATTTT.

This clonotype was observed many times. The chain has TRBV11-3 and TRBJ1-1, with D maybe TRBD1 (5 bases). CDR3 length: 15 amino acids. Trimming stripped 5 bases from V and 0 bases from J, with 13 bases between. Germline V gene sequence: CDR1 SGHNT, CDR2 YENEEA. The CDR3 coding sequence is TGTGCCAGCAGCATCGGGACCGCCTTGAACACTGAAGCTTTCTTT. This codes for CASSIGTALNTEAFF.

The sample holds many counts of this clonotype. This chain links TRBV20-1 with TRBJ2-7; 10 bases line up with TRBD2. This CDR3 comprises 16 residues. V shed 0 bases, J shed 5 bases, and the junction held 10 bases outside the gene matches. Germline lookup yields CDR1 DFQATT and CDR2 SNEGSKA (reference sequence). The CDR3 bases are TGCAGTGCTAGAGACCTCAGCGGGGGGGCGGGGGACGAGCAGTACTTC. This codes for CSARDLSGGAGDEQYF.

This clonotype was picked up many times. This rearrangement joins TRBV12-3 or TRBV12-4 to TRBJ1-5; D gene unclear. Trimming removed 6 bases from V and 0 bases from J, with 15 bases in between. This CDR3 contains 16 residues. This CDR3 reads CASSFRGLNSNQPQHF. The CDR3 DNA follows: TGTGCCAGCAGCTTCCGGGGATTGAATAGCAATCAGCCCCAGCATTTT.

This clonotype has only a few counts. This may be a read error: a much more frequent sequence differs by one nucleotide. V is TRBV28 and J is TRBJ2-7; weak D call: TRBD1 (5 bases). Germline V lookup: CDR1 MDHEN, CDR2 SYDVKM. The CDR3 consists of 14 residues. The CDR3 DNA sequence: TGTGCCGGCAGCTATAATGGGGCCCCCAACGAGCAGTACTTC. It yields the protein CAGSYNGAPNEQYF.

This clonotype occurred many times. The CDR3 reads CSVVGRGYTF. As DNA, the CDR3 is TGCAGCGTTGTGGGCCGAGGCTACACCTTC. The chain links TRBV29-1 to TRBJ1-2; D unclear. Per germline, CDR1 SQVTM and CDR2 ANQGSEA. The length of the CDR3 is 10 residues. Trimming removed 4 bases from V and 8 bases from J, with 8 bases in between.

Ten or more counts support this clonotype. The chain couples TRBV3-1 to TRBJ2-7; 7 nucleotides match TRBD2. With V trimmed by 0 bases and J by 3 bases, 8 bases remained unmatched. The CDR3 consists of 16 residues. CDR1 is LGHDT, CDR2 YNNKEL, per germline (reference sequence). The CDR3 coding sequence is TGTGCCAGCAGCCAAGAAACGGGACTAACTCTCTACGAGCAGTACTTC. Translated, it gives CASSQETGLTLYEQYF.

This clonotype has more than one count but fewer than ten. A clone one base away is much larger, so this may be a read error. The rearrangement uses TRBV2 and TRBJ2-3; D is unclear. Germline V gene sequence: CDR1 SNHLY, CDR2 FYNNEI. The CDR3 is 15 residues long. Trimming cost V 4 bases and J 2 bases, with 13 bases left between them. The CDR3 bases are TGTGCCAGCAGTGGCGGCCTCCAGGCCACAGATACGCAGTATTTT. Translated, it gives CASSGGLQATDTQYF.

The chain employs TRBV28 and TRBJ1-4; no reliable D call. CDR3 length: 16 residues. Looked up from germline, CDR1 is MDHEN and CDR2 is SYDVKM. Trimming shortened V by 6 bases and J by 0 bases, and 14 bases separated the two germline ends. The CDR3 sequence is CASSNSATATNEKLFF. DNA for the CDR3: TGTGCCAGCAGCAATTCGGCGACCGCAACTAATGAAAAACTGTTTTTT.

This chain connects TRBV30 to TRBJ2-7; 12 positions agree with TRBD1. From germline, CDR1 is GTSNPN and CDR2 SVGIG (reference sequence). J lost 9 bases, V lost 2 bases, and 8 bases had no gene match. The CDR3 is 14 amino acids. CDR3 coding DNA: TGTGCCTGGAGTTTCCGGGACAGGGGGCCAGTGCAGTACTTC. Its translation is CAWSFRDRGPVQYF.

This clonotype was counted a few times. The rearrangement joins TRBV29-1 to TRBJ2-5; the D gene is possibly TRBD1 (6 bases). The germline V and J ends were trimmed by 1 base and 5 bases, with 17 bases remaining between them. Germline CDR1 SQVTM, CDR2 ANQGSEA. CDR3 length: 15 amino acids. CDR3 bases: TGCAGCGTTGAAGGTGATGGCTGGGGGCGGGAGACCCAGTACTTC. Translating it yields CSVEGDGWGRETQYF.

This clonotype was counted a single time. The rearrangement uses TRBV30 and TRBJ1-5; D possibly corresponds to TRBD1 (6 bases). CDR3 size: 13 residues. V shed 3 bases and J shed 6 bases, with 12 bases lying between them. Germline lookup yields CDR1 GTSNPN and CDR2 SVGIG (reference sequence). The CDR3, as DNA: TGTGCCTGGAGCGGGGGGCACGGTCAGCCCCAGCATTTT. Its protein product is CAWSGGHGQPQHF.

A few counts support this clonotype. This sequence joins TRBV5-1 and TRBJ2-3; 11 nucleotides line up with TRBD2. Germline values: CDR1 SGHRS, CDR2 YFSETQ. The V segment lost 2 bases and the J segment 4 bases; nucleotides outside the gene matches: 15. The CDR3 loop spans 19 amino acids. CDR3 in amino acids: CASSFLPTLAGVTSDTQYF. For the CDR3, the DNA is TGCGCCAGCAGCTTTCTTCCAACACTAGCGGGAGTTACATCAGATACGCAGTATTTT.

This clonotype was picked up many times. The chain uses TRBV29-1 and TRBJ2-7; maybe TRBD2 (5 bases). Germline loops: CDR1 SQVTM, CDR2 ANQGSEA. Trimming shortened V by 6 bases and J by 5 bases, and 8 bases separated the two germline ends. The CDR3 sequence is 10 residues long. Written as DNA, the CDR3 is TGCAGCGTCCTTAGCGACGAGCAGTACTTC. Protein: CSVLSDEQYF.

This clonotype was seen repeatedly, ten times or more. This chain's CDR3 is CASAVLLGDNEQFF. The CDR3 nucleotides are TGCGCCAGCGCCGTCCTACTAGGGGACAATGAGCAGTTCTTC. The J gene is TRBJ2-1, the V gene TRBV5-1; D may match TRBD1 or TRBD2 (5 bases each). Per germline, CDR1 SGHRS and CDR2 YFSETQ. Trimming shortened V by 7 bases and J by 5 bases, and 16 bases separated the two germline ends. The CDR3 covers 14 residues. Drawing the rest from reference TRBV5-1 and TRBJ2-1, the complete variable domain is KAGVTQTPRYLIKTRGQQVTLSCSPISGHRSVSWYQQTPGQGLQFLFEYFSETQRNKGNFPGRFSGRQFSNSRSEMNVSTLELGDSALYLCASAVLLGDNEQFFGPGTRLTVL.

V and J are TRBV30 and TRBJ2-1; 7 positions agree with TRBD1. The V gene's germline CDR1 is GTSNPN and CDR2 SVGIG (reference sequence). Trimming at V came to 4 bases and at J to 8 bases, leaving 11 bases not matched to a gene. The CDR3 consists of 14 residues. The CDR3 coding sequence is TGTGCCTGGAACCGACAGGGTAGTGGGGATGAGCAGTTCTTC. It translates to CAWNRQGSGDEQFF.